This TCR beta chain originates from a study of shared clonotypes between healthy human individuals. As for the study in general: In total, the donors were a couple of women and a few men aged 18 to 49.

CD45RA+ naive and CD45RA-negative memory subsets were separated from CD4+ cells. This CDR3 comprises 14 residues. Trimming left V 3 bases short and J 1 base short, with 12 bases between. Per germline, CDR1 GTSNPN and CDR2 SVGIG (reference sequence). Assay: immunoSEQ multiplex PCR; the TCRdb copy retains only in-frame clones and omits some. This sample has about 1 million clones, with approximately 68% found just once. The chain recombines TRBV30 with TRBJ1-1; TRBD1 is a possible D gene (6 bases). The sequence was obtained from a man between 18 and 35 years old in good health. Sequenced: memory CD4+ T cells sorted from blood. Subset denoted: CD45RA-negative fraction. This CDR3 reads CAWRLADRNTEAFF. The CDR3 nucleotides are TGTGCCTGGAGGTTGGCGGACAGGAACACTGAAGCTTTCTTT. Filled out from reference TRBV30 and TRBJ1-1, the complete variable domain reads SQTIHQWPATLVQPVGSPLSLECTVEGTSNPNLYWYRQAAGRGLQLLFYSVGIGQISSEVPQNLSASRPQDRQFILSSKKLLLSDSGFYLCAWRLADRNTEAFFGQGTRLTVV.